This record looks at one T cell receptor beta chain sequence and its context. Its matching antigen is unknown. The sample originates from a study of PD-1 blockade in classical Hodgkin lymphoma. Germline V gene data show CDR1 as SGDLS and CDR2 as YYNGEE. The CDR3 length is 14 residues. V lost 0 bases, J lost 0 bases, and 4 bases lay in between. Study-level results: The diversity seen at baseline in complete responders resembled that of newly diagnosed patients.

All patients relapsed after autologous stem cell transplantation, and brentuximab vedotin exposure varied. Only in-frame clones appear in the TCRdb table, and some are missing; sequencing was by immunoSEQ multiplex PCR. In the table there are about 40,000 clones, over 55% of which are singletons. The V call is TRBV9, the J call TRBJ1-3, with D unresolved. This clonotype originated in a human donor with classical Hodgkin lymphoma. The specimen comprised peripheral blood mononuclear cells (PBMCs), sampled at baseline. CDR3 region: CASSVASSGNTIYF. CDR3 nucleotide sequence: TGTGCCAGCAGCGTAGCTAGCTCTGGAAACACCATATATTTT.